Listed below are T cell receptor beta chains from one sample, sequenced in a study of T cells in Graves' hyperthyroidism and ophthalmopathy. TCRdb ran MiXCR on the multiplex PCR reads and lists one entry per CDR3 protein. The sample contains under 450,000 distinct CDR3 sequences, approximately 13% of which appear only once. The specimen sequenced was blood. The receptors derive from a man aged 25-40 years with Graves' hyperthyroidism that later progressed to Graves' ophthalmopathy. Each CDR3 is given with its conserved first and last residue. The D gene is left open where the match is weak. The size of a clone is reported for some rows only, either as once, few or many, or as a class for expanded clones.

j_gene | d_gene | abundance | v_gene | len | CDR3aa | CDR3nt
TRBJ2-6 | - | few | TRBV3-1 | 18 | CASSQDEGFFSGANVLTF | TGTGCCAGCAGCCAAGATGAAGGCTTTTTCTCTGGGGCCAACGTCCTGACTTTC
TRBJ1-2 | - | few | TRBV4-1 | 15 | CASSPGNREGYGYTF | TGCGCCAGCAGCCCAGGAAACAGGGAGGGCTATGGCTACACCTTC
TRBJ1-2 | - | many | TRBV27 | 13 | CASSLPSGAGYTF | TGTGCCAGCAGCTTACCATCAGGGGCCGGCTACACCTTC
TRBJ2-7 | - | many | TRBV28 | 13 | CASSFRNSYEQYF | TGTGCCAGCAGTTTCAGGAACTCCTACGAGCAGTACTTC
TRBJ1-2 | TRBD1 | many | TRBV12-3/TRBV12-4 | 15 | CASSLGQGPIYGYTF | TGTGCCAGCAGTTTGGGACAGGGGCCGATCTATGGCTACACCTTC
TRBJ1-1 | - | - | TRBV6-1 | 16 | CASRLIDGRRNTEAFF | TGTGCCAGCAGATTAATTGACGGGAGGAGGAACACTGAAGCTTTCTTT
TRBJ2-6 | - | many | TRBV7-8 | 13 | CASSSERANVLTF | TGTGCCAGCAGCTCAGAGCGGGCCAACGTCCTGACTTTC
TRBJ2-3 | TRBD1 | many | TRBV12-3/TRBV12-4 | 14 | CASSPTGRTDTQYF | TGTGCCAGCAGTCCGACAGGGCGCACAGATACGCAGTATTTT
TRBJ1-3 | - | few | TRBV15 | 16 | CATSRRIQGSGNTIYF | TGTGCCACCAGCAGAAGAATCCAGGGATCTGGAAACACCATATATTTT
TRBJ1-2 | - | many | TRBV3-1 | 15 | CASSQAYGQPYGYTF | TGTGCCAGCAGCCAAGCTTACGGACAGCCCTATGGCTACACCTTC
TRBJ2-3 | TRBD2 | - | TRBV4-2 | 16 | CASSQVGGGATDTQYF | TGTGCCAGCAGCCAAGTTGGCGGGGGGGCCACAGATACGCAGTATTTT